This T cell receptor (beta chain) was recorded in a study of blood T cell repertoires in COVID-19. In the study overall: Samples taken during acute and convalescent COVID-19 were collected in the United States, Italy and Spain. In each case, the material was cDNA or gDNA derived from T cells, B-cell-depleted T cells, or PBMCs.

Trimming at V came to 5 bases and at J to 0 bases, leaving 3 bases not matched to a gene. Germline V gene lookup returns CDR1 LGHNA and CDR2 YNFKEQ. The CDR3 is 15 residues long. This clone was detected a few times. In the original processing: Reference gene primers were amplified, and this amplification served to estimate nucleated cell counts. The table came from immunoSEQ multiplex PCR; TCRdb's copy has only in-frame clones and leaves some out. For V, J and clone size, that table is used; D and trimming come from the DNA. The table shows around 370,000 clones, with 90% occurring only once. The origin of this receptor is a man aged 18 to 35 with active or convalescent COVID-19. Sequenced material: peripheral blood. The chain combines TRBV4-2 with TRBJ2-7; 11 bases line up with TRBD1. In nucleotides, the CDR3 is TGTGCCAGCAGCTTAGGGACAGGGGGCTCCTACGAGCAGTACTTC. Translated: CASSLGTGGSYEQYF.